What follows is one T cell receptor beta chain and its context. The sample contains more than one DNA sequence encoding this CDR3. Researchers divided each subset's genomic DNA evenly across several immunoSEQ plates. The table came from immunoSEQ multiplex PCR; TCRdb's copy has only in-frame clones and leaves some out. The profile covers 1.6 million or so clones, with roughly 98.5% appearing a single time and 0.36% taken by the ten largest. This sample was taken from a study of shared clonotypes between healthy human individuals. The study separated CD4+ cells into CD45RA+ naive and CD45RA-negative memory subsets. The specimen was naive CD4+ T cells sorted from blood. Subset indicated: CD45RA+ positively selected. This sequence was found in a man under 40 in good health.

The CDR3 coding sequence is TGTGCCAGCAGTTTATCCCTGAACTATGGCTACACCTTC. Protein sequence: CASSLSLNYGYTF. The V and J genes are TRBV28 and TRBJ1-2; D is unclear. Trimming took 1 base from V and 2 from J, leaving 5 bases between them. The CDR3 covers 13 residues. Germline CDR1 MDHEN, CDR2 SYDVKM.